This T cell receptor beta chain was identified in a study of T-cell memory formation after mild COVID-19. Study-level background: There were largely donor-specific TCR clusters. The study, taken as a whole, reports: Cross-reactive memory seemingly joined, as some responding clones were found in pre-infection memory. Clones that shrank (day 15 to 85) were balanced CD4/CD8, whereas later expanders leaned CD4+.

The 5'RACE method, run with constant-segment primers, produced TCR alpha and TCR beta cDNA libraries (carrying sample barcodes and UMIs). TCRdb analysed the 5' RACE reads with MiXCR anew, one entry per CDR3 protein. The data hold under 300,000 distinct CDR3 sequences, with around 17% observed a single time. In germline, CDR1 is SGHTA, CDR2 FQGNSA. V dropped 5 bases and J dropped 8; count of bases not matched to a gene: 8. The CDR3 covers 14 residues. About this clonotype itself: Its target is unknown.

Sequenced input: PBMCs or a T cell subset sorted from them (not recorded which). The chain is built from TRBV7-2 and TRBJ1-2; 10 bases line up with TRBD1. The receptor's source is a man between 18 and 29 years old who had mild COVID-19 (a few samples of this study predate the infection). Cell type and time point are not known. CDR3 sequence: CASSIRQGAPGYTF. The CDR3 DNA reads TGTGCCAGCAGCATAAGACAGGGGGCGCCGGGCTACACCTTC.